Ten or more counts support the clone carrying this TCR beta chain. Its antigen is still unknown. The germline gives CDR1 MNHNY, CDR2 SVGAGI (reference sequence). V gave up 2 bases and J gave up 7 bases, with 6 bases separating them. This CDR3 region has 11 residues. These data come from a study of early T cells in non-severe SARS-CoV-2 infection. Study as a whole: Chains were not paired, and sequencing was done on bulk RNA from unsorted whole blood. Overall study results and limits: There was a bias toward anti-spike CD8 responses in VDJdb matching, which missed private and CD4 specificities.

Individual cDNA molecules received unique molecular identifiers. Each CDR3 protein gets one entry after TCRdb re-called the 5' RACE reads with MiXCR. The table lists roughly 28,000 distinct CDR3 sequences, 3.5% to 4.5% of them singletons. The origin of this receptor is an adult who was a healthcare worker with PCR-confirmed SARS-CoV-2 infection or an uninfected control (not recorded which). This chain uses TRBV6-6 with TRBJ2-7; no clear D. Source material: whole blood. The CDR3 region is CASSYEAEQYF. The CDR3 coding sequence is TGTGCCAGCAGTTACGAAGCTGAGCAGTACTTC.